This T cell receptor beta chain comes out of a study of T and B cells in COVID-19 patients. In the study overall: Median age was approximately 34 years in the recovered cohort and 67 years in the active-infection cohort. Of 20 active-infection patients, under 15 were critically ill with mechanical ventilation or extracorporeal membrane oxygenation.

TRB rearrangements were amplified by multiplex PCR with BIOMED2 TRB-A/B primers. In TCRdb, the multiplex PCR reads were re-called with MiXCR into one record per CDR3 protein. The data show around 10,000 distinct CDR3 sequences, approximately 31% seen once. This clonotype is termed medium-sized. What it recognizes is unknown. Study results and limitations: Exclusive to the recovered cohort were approximately 2,500 TCR clusters, roughly 34 of them with low generation probability.

J lost 5 bases, V lost 6 bases, and 2 bases had no gene match. Germline V CDR1 and CDR2: LNHDA, SQIVND (reference sequence). The CDR3 spans 14 residues. Blood genomic DNA input for TRB amplification was roughly 220-500 ng. The sequenced sample consisted of blood. The chain recombines TRBV19 with TRBJ2-2; TRBD1 agrees at 11 bases. The clonotype was recovered from a human donor with active COVID-19. The CDR3 DNA sequence: TGTGCCAGTAGGGACAGGGGGCAAACCGGGGAGCTGTTTTTT. Translated, it gives CASRDRGQTGELFF.